This T cell receptor (beta chain) emerged from a study of post-analysis software for immune sequencing data. The study's findings and limits: For normalized Chao1 diversity, multiple sclerosis patients scored significantly lower than controls did. Samples prepared in the same batch strongly co-clustered by F measure. Higher frequency in patients than in controls was seen for roughly five TRBV segments, with TRBV5-6, TRBV5-1 and TRBV20-1 among them.

Libraries were made from TCR beta cDNA, and they carried unique molecular identifiers. TCRdb itself ran the PCR reads through MiXCR, one entry per CDR3 protein. The sample lists roughly 700,000 distinct CDR3 sequences, 25% to 30% occurring once. Remarks on this clonotype: As yet, its antigen is unknown. Given a much more abundant clone one base away, this may be a read error.

CDR1 is SQVTM and CDR2 is ANQGSEA in the germline V gene. This CDR3 is built from 14 residues. The sequence came from a girl between 5 and 17 years old with multiple sclerosis. The sample taken for sequencing was blood. The chain joins TRBV29-1 to TRBJ2-1; D not certain. The J call may be wrong; the DNA end is better matched by TRBJ2-7. CDR3 residues: CSAEDSISYNEQYF. The CDR3 coding sequence is TGCAGCGCCGAGGATAGCATCTCCTACAATGAGCAGTACTTC.